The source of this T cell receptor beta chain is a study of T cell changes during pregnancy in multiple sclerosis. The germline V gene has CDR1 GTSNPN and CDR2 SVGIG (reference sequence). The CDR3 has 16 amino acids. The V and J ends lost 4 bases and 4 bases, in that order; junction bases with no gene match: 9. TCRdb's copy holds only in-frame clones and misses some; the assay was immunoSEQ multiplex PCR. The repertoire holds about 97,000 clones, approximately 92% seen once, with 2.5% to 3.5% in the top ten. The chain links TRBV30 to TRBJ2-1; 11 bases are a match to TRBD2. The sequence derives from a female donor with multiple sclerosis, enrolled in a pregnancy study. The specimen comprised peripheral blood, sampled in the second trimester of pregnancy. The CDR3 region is CAWKAPGLAVYNEQFF. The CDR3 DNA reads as TGTGCCTGGAAAGCCCCGGGACTAGCGGTATACAATGAGCAGTTCTTC.